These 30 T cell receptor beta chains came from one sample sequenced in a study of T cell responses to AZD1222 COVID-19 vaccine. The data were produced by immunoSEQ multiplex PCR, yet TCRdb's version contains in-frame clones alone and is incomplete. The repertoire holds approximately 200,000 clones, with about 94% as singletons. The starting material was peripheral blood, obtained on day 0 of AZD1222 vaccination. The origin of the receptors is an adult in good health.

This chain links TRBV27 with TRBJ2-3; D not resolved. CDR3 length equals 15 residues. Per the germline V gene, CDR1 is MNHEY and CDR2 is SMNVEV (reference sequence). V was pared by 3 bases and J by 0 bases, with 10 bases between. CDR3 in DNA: TGTGCCAGCAGTTTTCAGCCCAGGAGCACAGATACGCAGTATTTT. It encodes CASSFQPRSTDTQYF.

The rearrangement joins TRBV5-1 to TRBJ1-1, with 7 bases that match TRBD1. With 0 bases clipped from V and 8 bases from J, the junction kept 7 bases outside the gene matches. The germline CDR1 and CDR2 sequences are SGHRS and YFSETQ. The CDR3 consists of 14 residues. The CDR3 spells CASSLAATTGEAFF. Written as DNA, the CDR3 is TGCGCCAGCAGCTTGGCGGCGACGACAGGGGAAGCTTTCTTT.

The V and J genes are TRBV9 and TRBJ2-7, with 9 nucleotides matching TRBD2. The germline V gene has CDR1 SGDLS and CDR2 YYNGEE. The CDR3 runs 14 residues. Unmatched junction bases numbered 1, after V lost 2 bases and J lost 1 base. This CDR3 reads CASSVSGRSYEQYF. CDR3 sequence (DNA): TGTGCCAGCAGCGTTAGCGGGAGATCCTACGAGCAGTACTTC.

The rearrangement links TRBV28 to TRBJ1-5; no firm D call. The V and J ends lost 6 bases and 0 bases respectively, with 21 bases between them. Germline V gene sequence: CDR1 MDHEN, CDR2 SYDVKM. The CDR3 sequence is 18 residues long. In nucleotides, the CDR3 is TGTGCCAGCAGAAGAGTACCCCACACGTCGTATAGCAATCAGCCCCAGCATTTT. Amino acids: CASRRVPHTSYSNQPQHF. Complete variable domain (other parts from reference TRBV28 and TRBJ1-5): DVKVTQSSRYLVKRTGEKVFLECVQDMDHENMFWYRQDPGLGLRLIYFSYDVKMKEKGDIPEGYSVSREKKERFSLILESASTNQTSMYLCASRRVPHTSYSNQPQHFGDGTRLSIL.

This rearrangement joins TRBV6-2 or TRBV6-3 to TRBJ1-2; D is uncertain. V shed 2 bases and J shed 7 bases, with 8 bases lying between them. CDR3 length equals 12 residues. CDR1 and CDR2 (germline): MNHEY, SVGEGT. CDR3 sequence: CASSYGSGGYTF. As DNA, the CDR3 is TGTGCCAGCAGTTACGGATCAGGTGGCTACACCTTC.

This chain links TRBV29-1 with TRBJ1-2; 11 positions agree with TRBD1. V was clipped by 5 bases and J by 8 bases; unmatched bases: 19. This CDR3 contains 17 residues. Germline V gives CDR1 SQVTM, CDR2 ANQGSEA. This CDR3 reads CSVLPSSFGQGARGYTF. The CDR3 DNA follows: TGCAGCGTTTTACCCTCTTCGTTCGGACAGGGGGCCCGGGGCTACACCTTC. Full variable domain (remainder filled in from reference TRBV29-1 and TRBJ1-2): SAVISQKPSRDICQRGTSLTIQCQVDSQVTMMFWYRQQPGQSLTLIATANQGSEATYESGFVIDKFPISRPNLTFSTLTVSNMSPEDSSIYLCSVLPSSFGQGARGYTFGSGTRLTVV.

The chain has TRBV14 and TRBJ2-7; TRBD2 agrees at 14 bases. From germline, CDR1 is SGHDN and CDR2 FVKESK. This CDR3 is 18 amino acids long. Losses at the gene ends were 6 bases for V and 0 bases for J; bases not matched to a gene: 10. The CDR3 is CASSRLAGGPKGSYEQYF. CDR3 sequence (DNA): TGTGCCAGCAGTCGACTAGCGGGAGGGCCAAAAGGCTCCTACGAGCAGTACTTC.

CDR3 residues: CASSVAPASSYEQYF. For the CDR3, the DNA is TGTGCCAGCAGCGTAGCTCCGGCATCTTCCTACGAGCAGTACTTC. V is TRBV9 and J is TRBJ2-7, with D uncertain. The CDR3 totals 15 residues. Trimming took off 0 bases at V and 1 base at J, with 11 bases between the two ends. Germline values: CDR1 SGDLS, CDR2 YYNGEE.

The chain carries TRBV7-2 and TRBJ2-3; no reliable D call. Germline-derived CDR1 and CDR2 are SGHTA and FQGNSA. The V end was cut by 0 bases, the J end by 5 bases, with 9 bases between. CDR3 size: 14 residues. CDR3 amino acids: CASSLANNGDTQYF. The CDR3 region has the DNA TGTGCCAGCAGCTTAGCGAACAATGGAGATACGCAGTATTTT.

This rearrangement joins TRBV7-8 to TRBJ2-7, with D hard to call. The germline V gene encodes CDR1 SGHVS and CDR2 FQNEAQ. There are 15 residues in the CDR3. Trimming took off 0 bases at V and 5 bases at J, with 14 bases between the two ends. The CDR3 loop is CASSLARFRVHEQYF. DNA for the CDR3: TGTGCCAGCAGCTTAGCGCGGTTTCGGGTCCACGAGCAGTACTTC.

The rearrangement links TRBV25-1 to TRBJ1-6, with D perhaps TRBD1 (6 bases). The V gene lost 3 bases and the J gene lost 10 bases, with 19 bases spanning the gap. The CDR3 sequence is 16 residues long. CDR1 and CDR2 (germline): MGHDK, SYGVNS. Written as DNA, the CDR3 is TGTGCCAGCAGTGACAATCAGGGTGCAGGGGCGTCACCCCTCCACTTT. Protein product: CASSDNQGAGASPLHF.

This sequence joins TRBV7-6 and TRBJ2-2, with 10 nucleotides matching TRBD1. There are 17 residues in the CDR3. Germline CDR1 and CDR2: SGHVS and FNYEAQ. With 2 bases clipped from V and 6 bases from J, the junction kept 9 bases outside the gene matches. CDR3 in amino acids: CASSLRGQGIFSGELFF. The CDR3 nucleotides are TGTGCCAGCAGCTTAAGGGGACAGGGGATATTTTCCGGGGAGCTGTTTTTT. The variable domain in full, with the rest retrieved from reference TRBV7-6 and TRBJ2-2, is GAGVSQSPRYKVTKRGQDVALRCDPISGHVSLYWYRQALGQGPEFLTYFNYEAQQDKSGLPNDRFSAERPEGSISTLTIQRTEQRDSAMYRCASSLRGQGIFSGELFFGEGSRLTVL.

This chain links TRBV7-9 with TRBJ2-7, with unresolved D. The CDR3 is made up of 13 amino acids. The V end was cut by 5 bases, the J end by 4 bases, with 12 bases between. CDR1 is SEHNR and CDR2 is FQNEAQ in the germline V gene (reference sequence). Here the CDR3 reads CASSVAGHYEQYF. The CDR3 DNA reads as TGTGCCAGCAGCGTGGCAGGCCATTACGAGCAGTACTTC.

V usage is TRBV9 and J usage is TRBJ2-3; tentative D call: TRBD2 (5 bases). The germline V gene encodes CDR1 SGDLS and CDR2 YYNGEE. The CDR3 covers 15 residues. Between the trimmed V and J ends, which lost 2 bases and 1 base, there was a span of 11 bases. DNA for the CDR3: TGTGCCAGCAGCGTTTCCCCTAGCCGCACAGATACGCAGTATTTT. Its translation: CASSVSPSRTDTQYF.

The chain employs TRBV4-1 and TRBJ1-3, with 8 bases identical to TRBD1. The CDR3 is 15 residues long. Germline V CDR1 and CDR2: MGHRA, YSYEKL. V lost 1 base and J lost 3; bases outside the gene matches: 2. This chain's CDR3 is CASSQVQGGGNTIYF. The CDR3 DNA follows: TGCGCCAGCAGCCAAGTACAGGGGGGTGGAAACACCATATATTTT.

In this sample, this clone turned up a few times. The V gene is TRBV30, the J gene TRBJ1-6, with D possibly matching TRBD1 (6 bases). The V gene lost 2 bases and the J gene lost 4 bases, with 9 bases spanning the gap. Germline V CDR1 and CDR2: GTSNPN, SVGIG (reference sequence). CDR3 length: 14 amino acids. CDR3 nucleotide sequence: TGTGCCTGGAGTCTGGACAGTTATAATTCACCCCTCCACTTT. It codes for CAWSLDSYNSPLHF.

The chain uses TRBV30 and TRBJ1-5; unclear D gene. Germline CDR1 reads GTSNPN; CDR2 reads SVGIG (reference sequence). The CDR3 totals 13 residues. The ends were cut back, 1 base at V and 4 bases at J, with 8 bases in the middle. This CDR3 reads CAWSEAVNQPQHF. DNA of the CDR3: TGTGCCTGGAGTGAAGCAGTGAATCAGCCCCAGCATTTT.

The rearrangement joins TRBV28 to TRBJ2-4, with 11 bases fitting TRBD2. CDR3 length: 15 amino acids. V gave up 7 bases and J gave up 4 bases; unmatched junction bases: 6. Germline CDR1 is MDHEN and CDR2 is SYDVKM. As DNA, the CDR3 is TGTGCCAGCACCCCGGGACTAGCGGAGAAAAACATTCAGTACTTC. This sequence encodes CASTPGLAEKNIQYF.

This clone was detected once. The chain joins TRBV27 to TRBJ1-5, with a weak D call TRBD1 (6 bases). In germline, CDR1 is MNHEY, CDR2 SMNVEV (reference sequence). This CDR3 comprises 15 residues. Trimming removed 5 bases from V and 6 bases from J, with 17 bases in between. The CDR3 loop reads CASSPSWGGLQPQHF. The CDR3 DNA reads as TGTGCCAGCAGTCCCTCGTGGGGGGGCCTTCAGCCCCAGCATTTT.

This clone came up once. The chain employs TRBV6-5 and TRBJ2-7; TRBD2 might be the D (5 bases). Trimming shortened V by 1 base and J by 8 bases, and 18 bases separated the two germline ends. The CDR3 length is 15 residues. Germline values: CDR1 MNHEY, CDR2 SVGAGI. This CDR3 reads CASSYFRAESYKQYF. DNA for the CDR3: TGTGCCAGCAGTTACTTTCGAGCGGAAAGTTATAAGCAGTACTTC.

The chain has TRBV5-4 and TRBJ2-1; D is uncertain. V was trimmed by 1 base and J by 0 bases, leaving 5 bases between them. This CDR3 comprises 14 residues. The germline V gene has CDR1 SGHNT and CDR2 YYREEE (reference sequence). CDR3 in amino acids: CASSLQVSYNEQFF. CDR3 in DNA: TGTGCCAGCAGCTTGCAGGTCTCCTACAATGAGCAGTTCTTC.

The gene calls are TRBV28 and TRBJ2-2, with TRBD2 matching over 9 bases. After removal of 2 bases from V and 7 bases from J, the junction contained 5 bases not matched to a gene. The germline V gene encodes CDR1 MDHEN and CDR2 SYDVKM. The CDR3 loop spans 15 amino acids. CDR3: CASSLRREGGGELFF. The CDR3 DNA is TGTGCCAGCAGTTTACGGCGGGAGGGCGGCGGGGAGCTGTTTTTT.

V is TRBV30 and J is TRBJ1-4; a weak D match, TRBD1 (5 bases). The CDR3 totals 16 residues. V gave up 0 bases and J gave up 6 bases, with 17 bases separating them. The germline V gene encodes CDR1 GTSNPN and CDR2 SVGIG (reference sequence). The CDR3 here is CAWSVARVRMDEKLFF. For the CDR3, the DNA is TGTGCCTGGAGTGTAGCCAGGGTTCGAATGGATGAAAAACTGTTTTTT.

CDR3 bases: TGTGCCAGCAGCTCCCGGGACAGATACTACGAGCAGTACTTC. It specifies CASSSRDRYYEQYF. The chain recombines TRBV7-9 with TRBJ2-7, with 7 positions matching TRBD1. The ends lost 4 bases at V and 3 bases at J; junction bases unmatched: 6. Germline V CDR1 and CDR2: SEHNR, FQNEAQ (reference sequence). The CDR3 contains 14 residues.

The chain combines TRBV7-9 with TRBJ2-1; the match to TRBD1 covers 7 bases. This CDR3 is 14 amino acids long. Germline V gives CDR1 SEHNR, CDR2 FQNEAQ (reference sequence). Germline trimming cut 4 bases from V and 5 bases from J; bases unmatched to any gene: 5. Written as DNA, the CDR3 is TGTGCCAGCAGCTCCGGGACAGCCGACAATGAGCAGTTCTTC. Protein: CASSSGTADNEQFF.

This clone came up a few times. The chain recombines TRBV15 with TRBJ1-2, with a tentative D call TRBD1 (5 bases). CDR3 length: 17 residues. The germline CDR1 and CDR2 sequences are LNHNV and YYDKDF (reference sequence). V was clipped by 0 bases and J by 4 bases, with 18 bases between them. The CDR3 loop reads CATSRDQSLDGGYGYTF. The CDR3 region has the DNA TGTGCCACCAGCAGAGATCAGTCTCTTGACGGGGGCTATGGCTACACCTTC.

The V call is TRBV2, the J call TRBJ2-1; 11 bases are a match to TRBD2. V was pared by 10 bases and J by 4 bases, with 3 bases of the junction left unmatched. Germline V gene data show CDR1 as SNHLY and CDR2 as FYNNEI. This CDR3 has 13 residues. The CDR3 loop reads CAIRTSGYNEQFF. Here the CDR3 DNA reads TGTGCCATTCGGACTAGCGGGTACAATGAGCAGTTCTTC. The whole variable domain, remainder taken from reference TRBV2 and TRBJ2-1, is EPEVTQTPSHQVTQMGQEVILRCVPISNHLYFYWYRQILGQKVEFLVSFYNNEISEKSEIFDDQFSVERPDGSNFTLKIRSTKLEDSAMYFCAIRTSGYNEQFFGPGTRLTVL.

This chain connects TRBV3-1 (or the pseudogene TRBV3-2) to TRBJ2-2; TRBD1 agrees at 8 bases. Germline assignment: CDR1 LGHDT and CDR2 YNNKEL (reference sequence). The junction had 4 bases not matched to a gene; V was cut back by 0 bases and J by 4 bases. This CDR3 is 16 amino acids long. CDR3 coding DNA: TGTGCCAGCAGCCAAGAAACGACAGGGGCCACCGGGGAGCTGTTTTTT. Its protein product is CASSQETTGATGELFF.

CDR3 nucleotides: TGTGCCATCAGTGACCGGACAGGGAACTATGGCTACACCTTC. Translation: CAISDRTGNYGYTF. The V and J genes are TRBV10-3 and TRBJ1-2; 8 nucleotides agree with TRBD1. The V and J ends lost 3 bases and 2 bases, in that order; junction bases with no gene match: 2. The CDR3 has 14 residues. Per germline, CDR1 ENHRY and CDR2 SYGVKD.

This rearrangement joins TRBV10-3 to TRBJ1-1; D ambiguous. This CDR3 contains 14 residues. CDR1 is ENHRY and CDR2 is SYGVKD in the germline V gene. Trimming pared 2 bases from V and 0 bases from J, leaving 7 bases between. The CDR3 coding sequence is TGTGCCATCAGTGAGGGAAAGGTGAACACTGAAGCTTTCTTT. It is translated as CAISEGKVNTEAFF.